The 24 T cell receptor beta chains in this list originate from one sample, sequenced in a study of T-cell reconstitution after alpha-beta-depleted transplantation in children. As it was prepared, the TCRbeta library received unique molecular identifiers. From the PCR reads, TCRdb called clonotypes with MiXCR, one entry per CDR3 protein. The sample shows fewer than 700,000 distinct CDR3 sequences, 10% to 15% of them seen only once. Source: PBMCs, mostly from graft donor cells, taken 360 days after TCRalphabeta/CD19-depleted stem cell transplant. Source of these receptors: a male patient between 10 and 17 years old who had a stem cell transplant for acute myeloid leukemia, so the T cells may come from the graft donor.

This clonotype turned up a few times. This chain joins TRBV7-9 and TRBJ2-7; maybe TRBD2 (5 bases). Trimming cost V 4 bases and J 2 bases, with 21 bases left between them. Germline lookup yields CDR1 SEHNR and CDR2 FQNEAQ (reference sequence). The CDR3 is 17 amino acids. CDR3 loop: CASSSAHAGMTPYEQYF. The CDR3 coding sequence is TGTGCCAGCAGCTCAGCTCATGCCGGGATGACCCCCTACGAGCAGTACTTC.

The chain joins TRBV28 to TRBJ1-5, with D possibly being TRBD1 (6 bases). Trimming pared 7 bases from V and 1 base from J, leaving 23 bases between. The CDR3 spans 18 residues. Germline assignment: CDR1 MDHEN and CDR2 SYDVKM. As DNA, the CDR3 is TGTGCCAGCACCCCTCATCGGCTGGGGGCCGGGAGCAATCAGCCCCAGCATTTT. Its translation is CASTPHRLGAGSNQPQHF.

This clonotype was detected many times. In nucleotides, the CDR3 is TGCGCCAGCAGCCAAGTAGGCTCACGGGATGAGCAGTTCTTC. Its protein product is CASSQVGSRDEQFF. The V call is TRBV4-3, the J call TRBJ2-1; D is undetermined. The CDR3 has 14 residues. The V gene lost 1 base and the J gene lost 8 bases, with 12 bases spanning the gap. Germline V gene lookup returns CDR1 LGHNA and CDR2 YSLEER.

This chain links TRBV27 with TRBJ2-5; TRBD2 agrees at 11 bases. This CDR3 region has 19 residues. Trimming at V came to 4 bases and at J to 5 bases, leaving 18 bases not matched to a gene. CDR1 and CDR2 from the germline V gene are MNHEY and SMNVEV (reference sequence). CDR3 residues: CASSSLLTSGISGSETQYF. The DNA for the CDR3 is TGTGCCAGCAGTTCCTTGTTGACTAGCGGGATTTCTGGATCGGAGACCCAGTACTTC.

This clonotype showed up just a few times. This sequence joins TRBV20-1 and TRBJ2-3; 11 bases line up with TRBD2. The CDR3 spans 17 residues. Germline lookup yields CDR1 DFQATT and CDR2 SNEGSKA (reference sequence). Unmatched junction bases numbered 8, after V lost 1 base and J lost 2 bases. As DNA, the CDR3 is TGCAGTGCTAGAGCCGAGACTAGCGGGGATAACACAGATACGCAGTATTTT. It is translated as CSARAETSGDNTDTQYF.

The chain joins TRBV7-3 to TRBJ1-1, with D perhaps TRBD1 (6 bases). The CDR3 loop spans 15 amino acids. The ends were cut back, 3 bases at V and 0 bases at J, with 11 bases in the middle. CDR1 and CDR2 from the germline V gene are SGHTA and FQGTGA. Written as DNA, the CDR3 is TGTGCCAGCAGCTTGGACAGTTCTTTGAACACTGAAGCTTTCTTT. Translated, it gives CASSLDSSLNTEAFF.

This clonotype has ten or more counts. This chain uses TRBV9 with TRBJ2-1; D possibly corresponds to TRBD2 (5 bases). V lost 2 bases, J lost 9 bases, and 9 bases lay in between. The CDR3 consists of 12 residues. The germline gives CDR1 SGDLS, CDR2 YYNGEE. The CDR3 DNA is TGTGCCAGCAGCGTGATAGGAGGTGAGCAGTTCTTC. This encodes CASSVIGGEQFF. The whole variable domain, remainder taken from reference TRBV9 and TRBJ2-1, is DSGVTQTPKHLITATGQRVTLRCSPRSGDLSVYWYQQSLDQGLQFLIQYYNGEERAKGNILERFSAQQFPDLHSELNLSSLELGDSALYFCASSVIGGEQFFGPGTRLTVL.

This clonotype was counted many times. The CDR3 bases are TGTGCCAGCAGTTTTTACATGTCCTACGAGCAGTACTTC. Translated, it gives CASSFYMSYEQYF. The V call is TRBV27, the J call TRBJ2-7; D is unresolved. Germline loops: CDR1 MNHEY, CDR2 SMNVEV (reference sequence). Trimming shortened V by 3 bases and J by 1 base, and 7 bases separated the two germline ends. This CDR3 contains 13 residues.

The chain links TRBV18 to TRBJ1-6; D possibly corresponds to TRBD1 (6 bases). The CDR3 is 15 residues long. V lost 6 bases and J lost 9, with 18 bases in between. CDR1 and CDR2 from the germline V gene are KGHSH and LQKENI. The CDR3: CASSSEGHPGSPLHF. DNA for the CDR3: TGTGCCAGCTCCTCCGAGGGACACCCTGGTTCACCCCTCCACTTT.

This clonotype was observed a handful of times. The chain employs TRBV29-1 and TRBJ2-5; 8 bases map to TRBD2. Germline values: CDR1 SQVTM, CDR2 ANQGSEA. J gave up 2 bases and V 6 bases, and 11 bases lay outside the gene matches. The CDR3 consists of 15 residues. Here the CDR3 DNA reads TGCAGCGTGTGCCCGAGACTAGCGCAGCAAGAGACCCAGTACTTC. Translating it yields CSVCPRLAQQETQYF.

This clonotype was observed a few times. V usage is TRBV6-6 and J usage is TRBJ2-5; possible D gene TRBD2, 6 bases. The V and J ends lost 10 bases and 2 bases respectively, with 14 bases between them. This CDR3 has 13 residues. The germline gives CDR1 MNHNY, CDR2 SVGAGI (reference sequence). CDR3 sequence reads: CATRGRSQETQYF. In DNA, the CDR3 is TGTGCCACTCGAGGGAGGAGTCAAGAGACCCAGTACTTC.

The gene calls are TRBV7-9 and TRBJ2-3; D uncertain. Germline V CDR1 and CDR2: SEHNR, FQNEAQ (reference sequence). The CDR3 extends over 15 amino acids. With 2 bases removed from V and 2 bases from J, the gap between germline ends came to 11 bases. This chain's CDR3 is CASSLWTANTDTQYF. CDR3 nucleotides: TGTGCCAGCAGCTTATGGACCGCAAACACAGATACGCAGTATTTT.

This clonotype occurred a few times. This sequence joins TRBV5-6 and TRBJ2-2; D may be TRBD1 (5 bases). The CDR3 is 15 amino acids. V was trimmed by 0 bases and J by 5 bases, leaving 11 bases between them. Germline V gene data show CDR1 as SGHDT and CDR2 as YYEEEE. CDR3 bases: TGTGCCAGCAGCTTGGTGAAGGGGTGGACCGGGGAGCTGTTTTTT. This encodes CASSLVKGWTGELFF.

This clonotype has ten or more counts. This chain connects TRBV27 to TRBJ2-1; D gene uncertain. CDR3 length: 15 residues. Germline assignment: CDR1 MNHEY and CDR2 SMNVEV (reference sequence). The V end lost 0 bases, the J end lost 7 bases, and 13 bases lay between the germline ends. CDR3: CASSLSWLVGNEQFF. CDR3 nucleotides: TGTGCCAGCAGTTTATCGTGGCTAGTTGGGAATGAGCAGTTCTTC.

V usage is TRBV6-4 and J usage is TRBJ2-1; D remains ambiguous. V was trimmed by 0 bases and J by 4 bases, leaving 4 bases between them. The CDR3 sequence is 13 residues long. Germline CDR1 MRHNA, CDR2 SNTAGT. The CDR3 here is CASSDSGYNEQFF. The CDR3 region has the DNA TGTGCCAGCAGTGACTCGGGTTACAATGAGCAGTTCTTC.

This clonotype was counted ten times or more. The chain combines TRBV27 with TRBJ1-1, with a possible D match to TRBD1 (5 bases). The CDR3 is 14 amino acids. Germline values: CDR1 MNHEY, CDR2 SMNVEV (reference sequence). Trimming took 2 bases from V and 3 from J, leaving 10 bases between them. CDR3 nucleotides: TGTGCCAGCAGTTTAAAGTCAGGGTACACTGAAGCTTTCTTT. Translation: CASSLKSGYTEAFF.

This clonotype was observed a few times. The V and J genes are TRBV18 and TRBJ2-1; D is unclear. V lost 4 bases and J lost 13, with 17 bases in between. This CDR3 region has 13 residues. CDR1 and CDR2 from the germline V gene are KGHSH and LQKENI. CDR3 residues: CASSRRDPEPQFF. CDR3 sequence (DNA): TGTGCCAGCTCACGTAGAGACCCCGAACCTCAGTTCTTC.

The chain joins TRBV28 to TRBJ2-7; D is undetermined. Germline CDR1 MDHEN, CDR2 SYDVKM. This CDR3 contains 17 residues. V dropped 7 bases and J dropped 0 bases, with 22 bases sitting between them. For the CDR3, the DNA is TGTGCCAGCACCTCACAGAGATATCGGGCCAGCTCCTACGAGCAGTACTTC. It is translated as CASTSQRYRASSYEQYF.

This clonotype was seen ten or more times. The chain recombines TRBV29-1 with TRBJ2-5; no definite D call. Germline V CDR1 and CDR2: SQVTM, ANQGSEA. There are 12 residues in the CDR3. Between the trimmed V and J ends, which lost 3 bases and 3 bases, there was a span of 8 bases. The CDR3 loop is CSVDGLEETQYF. In nucleotides, the CDR3 is TGCAGCGTTGATGGGCTTGAAGAGACCCAGTACTTC.

V usage is TRBV3-1 and J usage is TRBJ2-7; 15 bases fit TRBD2. V shed 4 bases, J shed 2 bases, and the junction held 6 bases outside the gene matches. The length of the CDR3 is 17 residues. The germline V gene has CDR1 LGHDT and CDR2 YNNKEL (reference sequence). CDR3 amino acids: CASSRGLAGGSPYEQYF. The CDR3 coding sequence is TGTGCCAGCAGCCGGGGACTAGCGGGAGGAAGCCCCTACGAGCAGTACTTC.

This clonotype has only one observation. The V call is TRBV7-2, the J call TRBJ2-1, with D possibly TRBD1 on 6 matching bases. Per germline, CDR1 SGHTA and CDR2 FQGNSA. V lost 3 bases and J 2 bases, leaving 11 bases between the germline ends. CDR3 length equals 15 residues. The CDR3 protein is CASSFRDMTYNEQFF. In DNA form, the CDR3 reads TGTGCCAGCAGCTTCCGGGACATGACCTACAATGAGCAGTTCTTC.

V is TRBV4-2 and J is TRBJ2-3, with D possibly being TRBD1 (5 bases). The CDR3 has 17 amino acids. Trimming pared 0 bases from V and 1 base from J, leaving 14 bases between. Germline values: CDR1 LGHNA, CDR2 YNFKEQ. The CDR3 protein is CASSQEGRGGGTDTQYF. For the CDR3, the DNA is TGTGCCAGCAGCCAAGAAGGAAGGGGTGGCGGCACAGATACGCAGTATTTT.

This clonotype was seen a few times. J is TRBJ2-7 and V is TRBV6-2 or TRBV6-3, with 12 bases lining up with TRBD2. Germline-derived CDR1 and CDR2 are MNHEY and SVGEGT. The J segment lost 3 bases and the V segment lost 2 bases, leaving 5 bases of the junction unmatched. The CDR3 covers 16 residues. CDR3 sequence (DNA): TGTGCCAGCAGTTACGACCTAGCGGGAGGGAGCTACGAGCAGTACTTC. As protein: CASSYDLAGGSYEQYF.

This clonotype was recorded at least ten times. The gene calls are TRBV6-2 or TRBV6-3 and TRBJ2-1; 9 nucleotides agree with TRBD2. The CDR3 runs 17 residues. Germline lookup yields CDR1 MNHEY and CDR2 SVGEGT. V was clipped by 6 bases and J by 4 bases; unmatched bases: 13. For the CDR3, the DNA is TGTGCCAGCAGCTTTACCAGAGCGGGAGGCCTATACAATGAGCAGTTCTTC. It is translated as CASSFTRAGGLYNEQFF.